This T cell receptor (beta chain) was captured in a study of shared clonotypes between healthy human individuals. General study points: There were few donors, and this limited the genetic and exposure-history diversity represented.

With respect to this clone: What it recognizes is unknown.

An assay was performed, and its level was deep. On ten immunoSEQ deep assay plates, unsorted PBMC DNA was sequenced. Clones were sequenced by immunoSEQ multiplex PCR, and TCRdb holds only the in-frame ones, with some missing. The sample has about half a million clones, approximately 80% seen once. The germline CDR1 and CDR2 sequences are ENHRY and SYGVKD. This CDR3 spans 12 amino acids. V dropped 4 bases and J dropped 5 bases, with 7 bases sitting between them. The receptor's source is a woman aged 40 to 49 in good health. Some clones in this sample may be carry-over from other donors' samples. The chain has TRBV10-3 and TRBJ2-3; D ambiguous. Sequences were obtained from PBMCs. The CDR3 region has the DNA TGTGCCATCAGTGGTCGCGGAGATACGCAGTATTTT. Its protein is CAISGRGDTQYF.